Following are 21 T cell receptor beta chains from one sample sequenced in a study of tumor and adjacent non-tumor tissue in lung cancer. A modified ARM-PCR protocol with three rounds of nested PCR amplified TCRbeta. TCRdb reprocessed the multiplex PCR reads via MiXCR and lists one record per CDR3 protein. The sample has 75,000 to 80,000 distinct CDR3 sequences; just over 75% are singletons. RNA was extracted from bulk tissue without any cell sorting. More than 3 cm separated this lung sample from the edge of the tumor. Sequenced: distant non-tumor lung tissue. These receptors were collected from a man in his sixties or seventies with non-small cell lung cancer.

In regard to this clonotype: No conserved phenylalanine or tryptophan is present at the end of the CDR3, so a read error is the likely explanation. The V call is TRBV6-2 or TRBV6-3, the J call TRBJ2-5, with 9 bases identical to TRBD2. Germline values: CDR1 MNHEY, CDR2 SVGEGT. CDR3 size: 16 residues. CDR3 in amino acids: CAGSYLREGYQETQYL. The CDR3 DNA follows: TGTGCCGGCAGTTACTTGCGGGAGGGGTACCAAGAGACCCAGTACTTA.

The chain employs TRBV14 and TRBJ2-7; D is possibly TRBD1 (6 bases). CDR1 SGHDN and CDR2 FVKESK come from the germline V gene. V was clipped by 7 bases and J by 7 bases, with 17 bases between them. There are 13 residues in the CDR3. The CDR3 coding sequence is TGTGCCAGCATTCACAGGGAAAAGTATGAGCAGTACTTC. It encodes CASIHREKYEQYF.

A word on this clonotype: At one boundary the junction diverges from the germline segment, which might be a read error. The V gene is TRBV6-5, the J gene TRBJ1-1; D remains unclear. From germline, CDR1 is MNHEY and CDR2 SVGAGI. This CDR3 has 14 amino acids. The CDR3 spells CASSYSSARTEALF. The DNA of the CDR3 is TGTGCCAGCAGTTACAGCTCCGCGAGGACTGAAGCTCTCTTT.

Of note for this clonotype: A junction end diverges from the germline sequence, so it may reflect a read error. The chain links TRBV4-2 to TRBJ1-4; the D gene is possibly TRBD1 (5 bases). Germline values: CDR1 LGHNA, CDR2 YNFKEQ. The CDR3 is made up of 17 amino acids. In DNA form, the CDR3 reads TGTGCCAGCAGCCAATTACCGTTGGGGGTAGTTAATGAAAAACCGTTTTTT. Its translation: CASSQLPLGVVNEKPFF.

This clonotype came up once. One junction end disagrees with the germline gene, perhaps due to a read error. This sequence joins TRBV29-1 and TRBJ1-1; TRBD1 matches at 7 bases. Germline V gene lookup returns CDR1 SQVTM and CDR2 ANQGSEA. The CDR3 has 12 residues. The CDR3 here is CNVRAGGLEAFF. The CDR3 DNA follows: TGCAACGTCCGTGCAGGGGGACTTGAAGCTTTTTTT.

Turning to this clonotype: The conserved closing phenylalanine or tryptophan is absent in this CDR3, likely reflecting a read error. The gene calls are TRBV6-5 and TRBJ2-7; TRBD2 aligns across 13 bases. Unmatched junction bases numbered 8, after V lost 6 bases and J lost 3 bases. Germline V gives CDR1 MNHEY, CDR2 SVGAGI. The CDR3 has 16 residues. The CDR3 DNA is TGTGCCAGCAGACCACGGACTAGCGGGGGACTCTACGAGCAGTACTTA. Translated: CASRPRTSGGLYEQYL.

This clonotype has only a few counts. The chain carries TRBV10-3 and TRBJ1-5, with TRBD1 as a possible D gene (5 bases). The V end was cut by 4 bases, the J end by 5 bases, with 6 bases between. Looked up from germline, CDR1 is ENHRY and CDR2 is SYGVKD. CDR3 length: 12 amino acids. The DNA for the CDR3 is TGTGCCATCAGTGCGGGGGATCAGCCCCAGCATTTT. Protein product: CAISAGDQPQHF.

About this clonotype: This may be a read error: a much more frequent sequence differs by one nucleotide. This rearrangement joins TRBV7-8 to TRBJ1-5; D gene unclear. V lost 1 base and J lost 5, with 6 bases in between. The V gene's germline CDR1 is SGHVS and CDR2 FQNEAQ. The CDR3 contains 13 residues. The CDR3 region has the DNA TGTGCCAGCAGCTTAGTCAGAGATCAGCCCCAGCATTTT. Protein: CASSLVRDQPQHF.

This clonotype was observed once. The chain links TRBV28 to TRBJ2-3, with D possibly being TRBD1 (6 bases). Germline CDR1 reads MDHEN; CDR2 reads SYDVKM. Trimming stripped 3 bases from V and 3 bases from J, with 19 bases between. The CDR3 length is 17 residues. CDR3 sequence reads: CASSFFLRAGETDTQYF. The CDR3 region has the DNA TGTGCCAGCAGTTTTTTTCTTCGGGCAGGGGAAACAGATACGCAGTATTTT.

With regard to this clonotype: At one end the junction does not follow the germline gene, possibly because of a read error. J is TRBJ1-2 and V is TRBV6-6; D uncertain. This CDR3 contains 11 residues. Per germline, CDR1 MNHNY and CDR2 SVGAGI (reference sequence). CDR3 region: CTSTKLFRYTF. The CDR3, as DNA: TGTACCAGCACGAAGCTTTTTCGATACACCTTC.

This clonotype was seen just once. Germline is not matched at one junction end, which may reflect a read error. The chain combines TRBV6-5 with TRBJ1-2; possibly TRBD1 for D (5 bases). CDR3 length: 12 residues. Germline CDR1 and CDR2: MNHEY and SVGAGI. The CDR3 loop reads CTSWGDGYGYTF. CDR3 in DNA: TGTACCAGCTGGGGGGATGGCTATGGCTACACCTTC.

Worth noting for this clonotype: At one end, the junction sequence differs from germline, possibly due to a read error. V gene TRBV6-6 combines with J gene TRBJ2-1; a weak D match, TRBD2 (6 bases). The CDR3 sequence is 17 residues long. Germline assignment: CDR1 MNHNY and CDR2 SVGAGI (reference sequence). The DNA of the CDR3 is TGTGCCAGCAGTTACAATGGCGGAGGGCGTACCAACAATGAGCAATTCTTC. Translation: CASSYNGGGRTNNEQFF.

Worth noting for this clonotype: A clone one base away is much larger, so this may be a read error. This sequence joins TRBV20-1 and TRBJ2-1; TRBD2 aligns across 9 bases. The CDR3 consists of 13 residues. In germline, CDR1 is DFQATT, CDR2 SNEGSKA (reference sequence). The CDR3 loop is CSAGQTSGNEQLF. The CDR3 DNA is TGCAGTGCTGGTCAGACTAGCGGCAATGAGCAGTTATTC.

The J gene is TRBJ2-2, the V gene TRBV6-1; tentatively, D is TRBD2 (6 bases). The CDR3 spans 15 residues. Per the germline V gene, CDR1 is MNHNS and CDR2 is SASEGT. The germline V and J ends were trimmed by 6 bases and 8 bases, with 19 bases remaining between them. The CDR3 is CASSLGEAYTGELFF. CDR3 bases: TGTGCCAGCAGCTTAGGGGAGGCGTATACGGGGGAGCTGTTTTTT.

Note on this clonotype: With a much larger clone just one base away, this may be a read error. The rearrangement uses TRBV20-1 and TRBJ1-4; 9 bases match TRBD1. CDR1 is DFQATT, CDR2 SNEGSKA, per germline (reference sequence). With 4 bases clipped from V and 8 bases from J, the junction kept 5 bases outside the gene matches. The CDR3 spans 13 residues. The CDR3 DNA sequence: TGCAGTGCTATACAGGGGGCGCGGGAAAAACTGTTTTTT. Its translation is CSAIQGAREKLFF.

For this clonotype: Germline is not matched at one junction end, which may reflect a read error. The chain has TRBV29-1 and TRBJ2-3; a possible D gene is TRBD1 (6 bases). The CDR3 covers 13 residues. Germline V CDR1 and CDR2: SQVTM, ANQGSEA. CDR3 coding DNA: TGTAGCGCCGAGACCACAGGGCCAGATACGCAGTATTTT. It codes for CSAETTGPDTQYF.

The rearrangement uses TRBV12-5 and TRBJ1-5, with D unresolved. Deletions cut 6 bases from V and 6 bases from J, with 15 bases between. The CDR3 loop spans 14 amino acids. Germline values: CDR1 LGHNT, CDR2 FRNRAP. The CDR3 protein is CASGLTVDTQPQHF. The CDR3 nucleotides read TGTGCTAGTGGCCTTACCGTTGACACTCAGCCCCAGCATTTT.

With regard to this clonotype: A read error may be the cause here, since a much bigger clone is one base away. As the CDR3 is not closed by the conserved phenylalanine or tryptophan, this likely results from a read error. V and J are TRBV6-2 or TRBV6-3 and TRBJ1-5; D ambiguous. This CDR3 has 19 residues. Germline CDR1 and CDR2: MNHEY and SVGEGT. V was cut by 0 bases and J by 1 base, with 19 bases left in between. Here the CDR3 reads CASSYSIEGTRASNQPQHS. The CDR3 region has the DNA TGTGCCAGCAGTTACTCGATTGAGGGTACAAGAGCGAGCAATCAGCCCCAGCATTCT.

Turning to this clonotype: One end of the junction does not line up with germline, which may come from a read error. The rearrangement joins TRBV11-3 to TRBJ1-1; tentative D call: TRBD1 (5 bases). Germline lookup yields CDR1 SGHNT and CDR2 YENEEA. This CDR3 region has 16 residues. CDR3 DNA sequence: TGTGTCAGCAGCTTCCGGGACGGTACCCTGAACACTGTAGCTTTCTTT. Translating it yields CVSSFRDGTLNTVAFF.

The V call is TRBV4-1, the J call TRBJ2-7; 11 bases align to TRBD2. This CDR3 has 16 residues. V lost 8 bases, J lost 4 bases, and 13 bases stayed unmatched. Looked up from germline, CDR1 is MGHRA and CDR2 is YSYEKL. The CDR3 loop reads CASGRTLAGEGYEQYF. The CDR3 DNA reads TGCGCCAGCGGCCGGACACTAGCGGGAGAGGGATACGAGCAGTACTTC.

This clonotype was detected only a few times. The junction does not match germline at one end; this may be a read error. V usage is TRBV6-6 and J usage is TRBJ2-7, with 9 nucleotides matching TRBD2. The length of the CDR3 is 15 residues. The germline V gene encodes CDR1 MNHNY and CDR2 SVGAGI (reference sequence). The CDR3 nucleotides read TGTGCCAGCAGTGGTAGCGGGGGCCGCTCCTACGAACAGTACTTC. It specifies CASSGSGGRSYEQYF.